Given below is one T cell receptor beta chain in context. The record originates from a study of blood T cell repertoires in COVID-19. Turning to the study itself: PBMCs, B-cell-depleted T cells, or T cells provided the cDNA or gDNA that made up the material.

The CDR3 sequence is 15 residues long. The ends lost 4 bases at V and 10 bases at J; junction bases unmatched: 9. The germline gives CDR1 MNHEY, CDR2 SMNVEV (reference sequence). Produced via immunoSEQ multiplex PCR; TCRdb's table is partial and in-frame only. The sample contains roughly 150,000 clones, 84% of which appear only once. This sequence was found in a woman older than 75 with COVID-19, enrolled during active disease. The sequenced sample was peripheral blood. The V call is TRBV27, the J call TRBJ1-6, with 8 bases fitting TRBD1. CDR3 sequence: CASSYDSPGGSPLHF. The CDR3 bases are TGTGCCAGCAGTTATGACTCGCCAGGGGGCTCACCCCTCCACTTT.